This T cell receptor beta chain stems from a study of CD8+ T cells in alopecia areata. As part of sample collection, lesional scalp punch biopsies and peripheral blood were taken from alopecia areata patients. The V end was cut by 0 bases, the J end by 6 bases, with 11 bases between. Per germline, CDR1 LGHNA and CDR2 YSLEER. CDR3 length equals 14 residues. Regarding this clone: Antigen: not known.

General study findings and limits: Normal scalp had lower clonality than lesional scalp, with alopecia totalis/universalis lesions showing this most strongly.

Sequencing templates came from extracted RNA that was reverse transcribed into cDNA. Libraries were prepared by immunoSEQ multiplex PCR; TCRdb keeps only in-frame clonotypes and omits some of them. The sample gives about 140,000 clones, 45% to 60% of which show up once; over 0.85% is in the top ten. The chain employs TRBV4-3 and TRBJ1-1; D unresolved. The receptor comes from a human donor with alopecia areata. Sequences were derived from CD4+ T cells sorted from blood, sampled at week 0. CDR3 region: CASSQDRGIAEAFF. Written as DNA, the CDR3 is TGCGCCAGCAGCCAAGATCGGGGTATAGCTGAAGCTTTCTTT.